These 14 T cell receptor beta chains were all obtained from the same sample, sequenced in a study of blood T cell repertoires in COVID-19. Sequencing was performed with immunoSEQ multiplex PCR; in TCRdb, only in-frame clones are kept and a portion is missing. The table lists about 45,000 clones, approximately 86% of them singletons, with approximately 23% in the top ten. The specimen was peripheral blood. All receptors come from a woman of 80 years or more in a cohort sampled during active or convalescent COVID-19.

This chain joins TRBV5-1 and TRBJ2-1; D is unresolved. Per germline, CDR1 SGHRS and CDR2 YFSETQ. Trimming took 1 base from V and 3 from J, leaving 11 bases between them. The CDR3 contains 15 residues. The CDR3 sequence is CASSLLGLIYNEQFF. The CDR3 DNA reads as TGCGCCAGCAGCTTGCTAGGCCTAATCTACAATGAGCAGTTCTTC.

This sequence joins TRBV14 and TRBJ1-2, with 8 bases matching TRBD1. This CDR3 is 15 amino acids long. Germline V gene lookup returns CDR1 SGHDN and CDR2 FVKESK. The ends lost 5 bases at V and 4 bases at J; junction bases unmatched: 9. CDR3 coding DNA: TGTGCCAGCAGCGAAAGCGGCCAGGGGGCCTATGGCTACACCTTC. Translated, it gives CASSESGQGAYGYTF. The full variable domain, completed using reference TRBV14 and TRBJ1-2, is EAGVTQFPSHSVIEKGQTVTLRCDPISGHDNLYWYRRVMGKEIKFLLHFVKESKQDESGMPNNRFLAERTGGTYSTLKVQPAELEDSGVYFCASSESGQGAYGYTFGSGTRLTVV.

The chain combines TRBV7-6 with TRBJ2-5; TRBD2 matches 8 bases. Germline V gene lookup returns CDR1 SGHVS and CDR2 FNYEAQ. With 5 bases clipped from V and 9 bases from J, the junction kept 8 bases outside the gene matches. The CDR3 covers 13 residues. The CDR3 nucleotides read TGTGCCAGCAGCCGACAAGCGGGGGACCCCCAGTACTTC. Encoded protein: CASSRQAGDPQYF.

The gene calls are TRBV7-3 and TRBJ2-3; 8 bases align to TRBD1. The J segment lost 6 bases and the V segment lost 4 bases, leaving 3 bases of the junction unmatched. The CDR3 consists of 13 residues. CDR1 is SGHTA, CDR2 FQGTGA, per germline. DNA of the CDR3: TGTGCCAGCAGCTCGGCAGGGGGCGATACGCAGTATTTT. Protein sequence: CASSSAGGDTQYF.

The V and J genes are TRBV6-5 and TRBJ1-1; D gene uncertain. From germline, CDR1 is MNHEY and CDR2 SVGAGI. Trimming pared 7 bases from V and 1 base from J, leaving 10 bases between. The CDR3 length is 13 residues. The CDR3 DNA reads TGTGCCAGCACCCCGACACCGAACACTGAAGCTTTCTTT. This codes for CASTPTPNTEAFF.

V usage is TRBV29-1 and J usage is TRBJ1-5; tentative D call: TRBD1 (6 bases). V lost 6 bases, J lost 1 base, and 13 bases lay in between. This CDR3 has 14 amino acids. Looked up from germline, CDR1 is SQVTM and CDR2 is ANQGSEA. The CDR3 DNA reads TGCAGCGTGGGAGGGGGGGCAAGCAATCAGCCCCAGCATTTT. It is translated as CSVGGGASNQPQHF.

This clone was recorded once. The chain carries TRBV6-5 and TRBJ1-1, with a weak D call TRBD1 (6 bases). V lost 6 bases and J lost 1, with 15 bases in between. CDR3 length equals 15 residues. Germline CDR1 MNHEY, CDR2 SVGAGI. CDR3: CASSSVGRGNTEAFF. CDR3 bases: TGTGCCAGCAGCTCGGTGGGCAGGGGGAACACTGAAGCTTTCTTT.

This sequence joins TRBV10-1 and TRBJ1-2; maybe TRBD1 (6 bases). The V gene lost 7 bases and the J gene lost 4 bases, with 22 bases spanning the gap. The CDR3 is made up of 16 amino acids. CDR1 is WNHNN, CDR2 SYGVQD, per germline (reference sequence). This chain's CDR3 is CASTKGGRAWGYGYTF. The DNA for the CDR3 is TGCGCCAGCACCAAGGGGGGGAGGGCCTGGGGCTATGGCTACACCTTC.

The CDR3 region is CASGGTVSYEQYF. CDR3 nucleotide sequence: TGCGCCAGCGGAGGGACGGTTTCCTACGAGCAGTACTTC. The genes are TRBV10-1 and TRBJ2-7; possible D gene TRBD2, 6 bases. V gave up 8 bases and J gave up 1 base, with 12 bases separating them. Per germline, CDR1 WNHNN and CDR2 SYGVQD (reference sequence). The CDR3 contains 13 residues.

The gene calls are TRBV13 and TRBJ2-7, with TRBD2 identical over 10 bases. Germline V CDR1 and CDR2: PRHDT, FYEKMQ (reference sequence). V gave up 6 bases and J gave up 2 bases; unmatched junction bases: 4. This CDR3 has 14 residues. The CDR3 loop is CASRRLAGPYEQYF. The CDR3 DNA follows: TGTGCCAGCAGACGACTAGCGGGTCCCTACGAGCAGTACTTC.

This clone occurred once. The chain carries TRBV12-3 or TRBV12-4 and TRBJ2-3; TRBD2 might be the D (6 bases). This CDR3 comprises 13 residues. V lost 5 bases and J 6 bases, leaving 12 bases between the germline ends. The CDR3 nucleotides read TGTGCCAGCAGTCACAACGCGGGGGATACGCAGTATTTT. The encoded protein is CASSHNAGDTQYF.

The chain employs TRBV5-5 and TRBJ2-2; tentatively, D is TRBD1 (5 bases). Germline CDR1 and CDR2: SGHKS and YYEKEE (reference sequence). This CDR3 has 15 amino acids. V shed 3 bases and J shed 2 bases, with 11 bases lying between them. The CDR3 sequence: CASSWGDINTGELFF. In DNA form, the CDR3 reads TGTGCCAGCAGCTGGGGCGATATTAACACCGGGGAGCTGTTTTTT.

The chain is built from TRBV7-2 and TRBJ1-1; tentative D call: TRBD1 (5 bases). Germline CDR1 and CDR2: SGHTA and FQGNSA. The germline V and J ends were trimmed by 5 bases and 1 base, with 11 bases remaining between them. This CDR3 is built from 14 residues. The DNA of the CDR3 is TGTGCCAGCAGCCAGGGCAGTGCGAACACTGAAGCTTTCTTT. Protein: CASSQGSANTEAFF.

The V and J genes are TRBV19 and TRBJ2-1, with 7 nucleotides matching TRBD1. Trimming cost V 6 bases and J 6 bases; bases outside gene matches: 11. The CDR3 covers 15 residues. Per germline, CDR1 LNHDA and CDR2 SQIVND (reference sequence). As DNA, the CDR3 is TGTGCCAGTAGGATAACAGGGGTCGGGATCAATGAGCAGTTCTTC. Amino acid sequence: CASRITGVGINEQFF.